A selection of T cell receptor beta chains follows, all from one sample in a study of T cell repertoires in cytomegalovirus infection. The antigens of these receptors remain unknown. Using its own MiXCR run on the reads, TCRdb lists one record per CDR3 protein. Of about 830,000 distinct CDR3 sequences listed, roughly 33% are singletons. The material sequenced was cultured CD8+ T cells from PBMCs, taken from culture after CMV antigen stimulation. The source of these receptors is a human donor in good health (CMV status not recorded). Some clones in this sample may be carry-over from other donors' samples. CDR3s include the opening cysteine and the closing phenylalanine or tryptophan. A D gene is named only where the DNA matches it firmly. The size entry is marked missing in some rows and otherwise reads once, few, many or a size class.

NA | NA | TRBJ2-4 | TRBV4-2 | TGTGCCAGCAGCCTCCACCGGGACAATAGGGCCAAAAACATTCAGTACTTC | CASSLHRDNRAKNIQYF
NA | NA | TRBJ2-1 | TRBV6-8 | TGTGCCAGCACTGCGGGCCGGGACTCCTACAATGAGCAGTTCTTC | CASTAGRDSYNEQFF
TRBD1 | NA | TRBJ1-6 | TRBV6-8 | TGTGCCAGCAGTTACAGGACAGGGAATTCACCCCTCCACTTT | CASSYRTGNSPLHF
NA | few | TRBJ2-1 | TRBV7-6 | TGTGCCAGCAGCGCTGAAAAGAATGAGCAGTTCTTC | CASSAEKNEQFF
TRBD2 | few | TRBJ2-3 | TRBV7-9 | TGTGCCAGCAGCTTAGCGTGGCCAGCGGGGGGGCCCACAGATACGCAGTATTTT | CASSLAWPAGGPTDTQYF
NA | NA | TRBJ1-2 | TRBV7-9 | TGTGCCAGCAGCTGGGGGGAGGAAGACTACACCTATGGCTACACCTTC | CASSWGEEDYTYGYTF
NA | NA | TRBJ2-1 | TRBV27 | TGTGCCAGCAGTTTAGACACCTTATCCTACAATGAGCAGTTCTTC | CASSLDTLSYNEQFF
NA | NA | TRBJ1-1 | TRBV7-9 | TGTGCCAGCAGCTTAGGGGGGTTTGATGCTTTCTTT | CASSLGGFDAFF
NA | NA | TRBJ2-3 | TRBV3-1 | TGTGCCAGCAGCCAAGAAGTTCCGCCGGACCGCACAGATACGCAGTATTTT | CASSQEVPPDRTDTQYF
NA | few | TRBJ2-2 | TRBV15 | TGTGCCACCAGCAGAGGGCTCGGCACCGGGGAGCTGTTTTTT | CATSRGLGTGELFF
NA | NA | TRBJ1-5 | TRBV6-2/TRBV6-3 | TGTGCCAGCAGATTACGGCCGACAGAGAATAGCAATCAGCCCCAGCATTTT | CASRLRPTENSNQPQHF
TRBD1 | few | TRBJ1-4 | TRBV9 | TGTGCCAGCAGCGCAGGGGGCTTTCGAGAAAAACTGTTTTTT | CASSAGGFREKLFF
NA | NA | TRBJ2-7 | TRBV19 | TGTGCCAGTAGTATAGGAATAGCCGACGAGCAGTACTTC | CASSIGIADEQYF
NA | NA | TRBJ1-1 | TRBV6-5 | TGTGCCAGCGCGGCAGAACCGTTGAACACTGAAGCTTTCTTT | CASAAEPLNTEAFF
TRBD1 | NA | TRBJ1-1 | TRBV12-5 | TGTGCTAGTGGTTTTTGGACAGGGACTAACACTGAAGCTTTCTTT | CASGFWTGTNTEAFF
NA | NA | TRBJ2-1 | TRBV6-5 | TGTGCCAGCAGTTACTGGGGGTTTGACTACAATGAGCAGTTCTTC | CASSYWGFDYNEQFF
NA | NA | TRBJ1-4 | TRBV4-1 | TGCGCCAGCAGCCAACTGGGGGCGCAGGGTGAAAAACTGTTTTTT | CASSQLGAQGEKLFF
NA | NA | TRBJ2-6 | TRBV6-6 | TGTGCCAGCATCGCAGGGACCGTCTCTGGGGCCAACGTCCTGACTTTC | CASIAGTVSGANVLTF
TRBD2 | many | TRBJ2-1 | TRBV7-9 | TGTGCCAGCAGCTCTATAGCGGGGTCCTCCTACAATGAGCAGTTCTTC | CASSSIAGSSYNEQFF
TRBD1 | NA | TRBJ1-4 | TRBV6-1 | TGTGCCAGCAGCTGGGGACAGGGGGCTGGGCGGTGGACTAATGAAAAACTGTTTTTT | CASSWGQGAGRWTNEKLFF
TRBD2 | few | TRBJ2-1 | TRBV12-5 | TGTGCTAGTGCTGCCCTAGCGGGGGGTTTCTACAATGAGCAGTTCTTC | CASAALAGGFYNEQFF
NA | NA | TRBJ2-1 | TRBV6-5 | TGTGCCAGCAGTTACGGGGTAGACAATGAGCAGTTCTTC | CASSYGVDNEQFF
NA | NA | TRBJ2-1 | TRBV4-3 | TGCGCCAGCAGCCCTCACAGGGCGCACCACAATGAGCAGTTCTTC | CASSPHRAHHNEQFF
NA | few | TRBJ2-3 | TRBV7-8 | TGTGCCAGCAGCTCAAACACTCGGGATTCCGACACAGATACGCAGTATTTT | CASSSNTRDSDTDTQYF
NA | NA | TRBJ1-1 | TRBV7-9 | TGTGCCAGCAGCTCGGGATACGGGAACACTGAAGCTTTCTTT | CASSSGYGNTEAFF
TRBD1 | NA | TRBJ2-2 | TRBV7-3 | TGTGCCAGCAGCTTAACCCTCCGGGGACAGGACTACGGGGACACCGGGGAGCTGTTTTTT | CASSLTLRGQDYGDTGELFF
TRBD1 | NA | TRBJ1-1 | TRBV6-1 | TGTGCCAGCAGCAGGGGGCGCGGATTTGAGGGGACTGAAGCTTTCTTT | CASSRGRGFEGTEAFF
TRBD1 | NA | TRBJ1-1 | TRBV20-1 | TGCAGTGCCCAGACAGGGTGGGGGACTGAAGCTTTCTTT | CSAQTGWGTEAFF
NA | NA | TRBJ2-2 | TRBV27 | TGTGCCAGCAGTTTGAGGCAGCTGAACACCGGGGAGCTGTTTTTT | CASSLRQLNTGELFF
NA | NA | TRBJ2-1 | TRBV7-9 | TGTGCCAGCAGCCCCCTAGGACTAAACGAGGAGCAGTTCTTC | CASSPLGLNEEQFF
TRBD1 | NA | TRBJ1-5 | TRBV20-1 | TGCAGTGCTCCGAGGACAGGGGTCAATCAGCCCCAGCATTTT | CSAPRTGVNQPQHF
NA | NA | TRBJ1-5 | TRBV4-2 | TGTGCCAGCAGCCAAGTTCGGGAGAGCAATCAGCCCCAGCATTTT | CASSQVRESNQPQHF
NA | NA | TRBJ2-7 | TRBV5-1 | TGCGCCAGCAGCTTGAATGGAGGGGGGGCGAATCCCGCCTACGAGCAGTACTTC | CASSLNGGGANPAYEQYF
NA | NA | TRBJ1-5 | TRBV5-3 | TGTGCCAGCACCCGCCATCCTAATCAGCCCCAGCATTTT | CASTRHPNQPQHF
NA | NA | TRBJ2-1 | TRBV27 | TGTGCCAGCAATCTGGGGGGGGCGTTTTACAATGAGCAGTTCTTC | CASNLGGAFYNEQFF
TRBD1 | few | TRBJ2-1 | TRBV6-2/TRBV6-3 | TGTGCCAGCAATCTGGACAGGGGGGCCTACAATGAGCAGTTCTTC | CASNLDRGAYNEQFF
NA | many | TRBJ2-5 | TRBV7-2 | TGTGCCAGCAGCTTAAATCGCTTGGAGACCCAGTACTTC | CASSLNRLETQYF
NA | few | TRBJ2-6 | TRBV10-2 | TGCGCCAGCAGGGGAACTACTAGTCCCTTCTCTGGGGCCAACGTCCTGACTTTC | CASRGTTSPFSGANVLTF
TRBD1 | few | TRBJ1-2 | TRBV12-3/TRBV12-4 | TGTGCCAGCAGTGAACAGGGGGCTGGCTACACCTTC | CASSEQGAGYTF
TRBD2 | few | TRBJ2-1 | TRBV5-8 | TGTGCCAGCAGCTTGATGGCTAGCGGCCTCAACAATGAGCAGTTCTTC | CASSLMASGLNNEQFF
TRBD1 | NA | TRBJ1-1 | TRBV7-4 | TGTGCCAGCAGCTTAGCGTTAAGGACAGGGGGGGATACTGAAGCTTTCTTT | CASSLALRTGGDTEAFF
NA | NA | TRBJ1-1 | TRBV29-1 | TGCAGCGTTGGACAATTTGAAGCTTTCTTT | CSVGQFEAFF
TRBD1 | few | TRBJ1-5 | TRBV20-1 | TGCAGTGCTAGAATCCCAGGGGGTAGCAATCAGCCCCAGCATTTT | CSARIPGGSNQPQHF
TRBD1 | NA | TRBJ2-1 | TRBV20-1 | TGCAGTGCCTTCAGGACAGGGATCTCCTACAATGAGCAGTTCTTC | CSAFRTGISYNEQFF
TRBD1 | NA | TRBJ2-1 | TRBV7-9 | TGTGCCAGCAGTTTAAGACAGGGGGCGCGGGACAATGAGCAGTTCTTC | CASSLRQGARDNEQFF
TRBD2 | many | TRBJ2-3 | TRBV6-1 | TGTGCCGGACGACTTTATGCGGGGGGAACACAAGATACGCAGTATTTT | CAGRLYAGGTQDTQYF
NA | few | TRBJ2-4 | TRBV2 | TGTGCCAGCAGTGAAGATGGCTCGGGCATCAAAAACATTCAGTACTTC | CASSEDGSGIKNIQYF
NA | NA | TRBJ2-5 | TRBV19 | TGTGCCAGTAGTATAACAGGTGGAGAGACCCAGTACTTC | CASSITGGETQYF
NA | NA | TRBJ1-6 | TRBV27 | TGTGCCAGCAGTTATGGAGCGGGGAATTCACCCCTCCACTTT | CASSYGAGNSPLHF
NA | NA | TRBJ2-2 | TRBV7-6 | TGTGCCAGCAGCTTCGGGACCGACGGGGGACCCGGGGAGCTGTTTTTT | CASSFGTDGGPGELFF
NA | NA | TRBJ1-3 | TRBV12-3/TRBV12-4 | TGTGCCAGCAGTTTAGCGCTTGGTTTTGAAAACACCATATATTTT | CASSLALGFENTIYF
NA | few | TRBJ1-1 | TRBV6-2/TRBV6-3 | TGTGCCAGCAGCCAAGCATTTAGTATGAACACTGAAGCTTTCTTT | CASSQAFSMNTEAFF
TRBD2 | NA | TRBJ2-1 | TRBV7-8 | TGTGTCAGTATGTCAGAAGCGGGGGCCAAGGAGCAGTTCTTC | CVSMSEAGAKEQFF
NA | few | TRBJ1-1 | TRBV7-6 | TGTGCCAGCAGCACATACCCTGAAGCTTTCTTT | CASSTYPEAFF